This T cell receptor beta chain was captured by sequencing in a study of T cell repertoires in cytomegalovirus infection. About the research overall: Use of recently identified HLA-C-restricted and well-studied HLA-B-restricted CMV epitopes was part of the study. Based on public TCR beta signatures, there were indications of CMV infection and of a matching HLA type. Findings and caveats of the study: CMV-specific HLA-C-restricted TCR beta clonotypes dominated the ex vivo response. Summed frequency of public TCR beta families distinguished CMV carriers with the relevant HLA.

The table lists this clonotype with many counts. Its specificity is not known. V was clipped by 3 bases and J by 0 bases, with 8 bases between them. This CDR3 has 14 residues. TCRdb re-analysed the reads in MiXCR, keeping a single row per CDR3 protein. The sample has 700,000 to 950,000 distinct CDR3 sequences, 30% to 35% seen once; the top ten hold roughly an eighth. The rearrangement joins TRBV12-3 or TRBV12-4 to TRBJ1-1; D gene ambiguous. This receptor was taken from a human donor in good health (CMV status not recorded). Some clones in this sample may be carry-over from other donors' samples. The material was cultured CD8+ T cells from PBMCs, obtained from culture after CMV antigen stimulation. The CDR3 here is CASSFGEMNTEAFF. DNA for the CDR3: TGTGCCAGCAGTTTCGGGGAGATGAACACTGAAGCTTTCTTT.